This entry lists 20 T cell receptor beta chains sequenced from one sample in a study of T cells in narcolepsy. The protocol was immunoSEQ multiplex PCR, while the TCRdb copy is restricted to in-frame clones and leaves out a portion. The table has tens of thousands of clones, about 85% seen once. The sequencing sample was made of CD45RA- memory CD4+ T cells from PBMCs. These receptors were obtained from a human donor with narcolepsy.

The CDR3 spells CASSLSHRPADTQYF. The CDR3, as DNA: TGTGCCAGCAGCTTAAGCCACCGCCCGGCAGATACGCAGTATTTT. The genes are TRBV7-2 and TRBJ2-3; D remains ambiguous. Trimming removed 2 bases from V and 4 bases from J, with 13 bases in between. Per the germline V gene, CDR1 is SGHTA and CDR2 is FQGNSA. The CDR3 covers 15 residues.

The DNA of the CDR3 is TGCGCCAGCAGCTTGGAGGGAGAATCAACTCAGCCCCAGCATTTT. Protein product: CASSLEGESTQPQHF. The chain employs TRBV5-1 and TRBJ1-5; D not certain. The CDR3 runs 15 residues. Between the trimmed V and J ends, which lost 0 bases and 6 bases, there was a span of 13 bases. CDR1 and CDR2 from the germline V gene are SGHRS and YFSETQ.

The V call is TRBV2, the J call TRBJ2-1; 13 bases fit TRBD2. Germline CDR1 and CDR2: SNHLY and FYNNEI. The V gene end was trimmed by 4 bases and the J gene end by 8 bases; junction bases not matched to a gene: 2. This CDR3 has 14 residues. CDR3 sequence: CASSVGLAGHEQFF. As DNA, the CDR3 is TGTGCCAGCAGTGTGGGACTAGCGGGACATGAGCAGTTCTTC.

The rearrangement joins TRBV28 to TRBJ1-2; 9 nucleotides align to TRBD1. Trimming took 7 bases from V and 0 from J; bases not matched to a gene: 12. The CDR3 sequence is 17 residues long. Germline V gene sequence: CDR1 MDHEN, CDR2 SYDVKM. The CDR3 nucleotides read TGTGCCAGCACCCGTTGGGGACAGGGTGGGTCTAACTATGGCTACACCTTC. The encoded protein is CASTRWGQGGSNYGYTF.

The chain has TRBV2 and TRBJ1-1; D call uncertain. The V and J ends lost 8 bases and 0 bases respectively, with 4 bases between them. Germline V gene sequence: CDR1 SNHLY, CDR2 FYNNEI. CDR3 length equals 11 residues. CDR3 amino acids: CASDLNTEAFF. CDR3 bases: TGTGCCAGCGACCTGAACACTGAAGCTTTCTTT.

The chain's CDR3 is CASSRILGTQGYYGYTF. The CDR3 DNA follows: TGTGCCAGCAGCCGTATTCTAGGGACACAAGGGTACTATGGCTACACCTTC. This chain connects TRBV11-2 to TRBJ1-2; perhaps TRBD1 as D (6 bases). This CDR3 region has 17 residues. V lost 5 bases to trimming and J lost 3 bases, with 22 bases between them. The germline V gene encodes CDR1 SGHAT and CDR2 FQNNGV. Filled out from reference TRBV11-2 and TRBJ1-2, the complete variable domain reads EAGVAQSPRYKIIEKRQSVAFWCNPISGHATLYWYQQILGQGPKLLIQFQNNGVVDDSQLPKDRFSAERLKGVDSTLKIQPAKLEDSAVYLCASSRILGTQGYYGYTFGSGTRLTVV.

The genes are TRBV6-6 and TRBJ2-5, with no clear D. The J call may be incorrect, as the DNA end agrees better with TRBJ2-7. The CDR3 extends over 12 amino acids. CDR1 is MNHNY, CDR2 SVGAGI, per germline (reference sequence). The CDR3 sequence is CASSRQVNEQYF. As DNA, the CDR3 is TGTGCCAGCAGTAGGCAGGTAAACGAGCAGTACTTC.

The chain carries TRBV5-1 and TRBJ2-2, with 11 bases lining up with TRBD2. The junction had 0 bases not matched to a gene; V was cut back by 1 base and J by 1 base. Germline V lookup: CDR1 SGHRS, CDR2 YFSETQ. This CDR3 is built from 16 residues. CDR3 in DNA: TGCGCCAGCAGCTTGCTAGCGGGGGGGAACACCGGGGAGCTGTTTTTT. Its translation: CASSLLAGGNTGELFF.

The V and J genes are TRBV7-2 and TRBJ2-1, with no clear D. CDR3 length: 15 amino acids. Trimming left V 4 bases short and J 0 bases short, with 10 bases between. Germline V gives CDR1 SGHTA, CDR2 FQGNSA. CDR3 in DNA: TGTGCCAGCAGCTCAGGACGCAGCTCCTACAATGAGCAGTTCTTC. Amino acids: CASSSGRSSYNEQFF.

This rearrangement joins TRBV7-2 to TRBJ1-2, with TRBD1 matching over 8 bases. This CDR3 comprises 16 residues. Per germline, CDR1 SGHTA and CDR2 FQGNSA. V gave up 1 base and J gave up 0 bases; unmatched junction bases: 4. CDR3 region: CASSLGSDRANYGYTF. The CDR3 DNA reads as TGTGCCAGCAGCTTAGGATCGGACAGGGCTAACTATGGCTACACCTTC. Full variable domain (outside the CDR3, taken from reference TRBV7-2 and TRBJ1-2): GAGVSQSPSNKVTEKGKDVELRCDPISGHTALYWYRQSLGQGLEFLIYFQGNSAPDKSGLPSDRFSAERTGGSVSTLTIQRTQQEDSAVYLCASSLGSDRANYGYTFGSGTRLTVV.

This rearrangement joins TRBV5-1 to TRBJ2-6; D not resolved. Germline-derived CDR1 and CDR2 are SGHRS and YFSETQ. The CDR3 is 18 amino acids. The V gene lost 0 bases and the J gene lost 4 bases, with 17 bases spanning the gap. The CDR3 nucleotides are TGCGCCAGCAGCTTGGGGGCAGGTGGTTCGTCAGGGGCCAACGTCCTGACTTTC. Its protein product is CASSLGAGGSSGANVLTF. Supplemented by reference TRBV5-1 and TRBJ2-6, the full variable domain reads KAGVTQTPRYLIKTRGQQVTLSCSPISGHRSVSWYQQTPGQGLQFLFEYFSETQRNKGNFPGRFSGRQFSNSRSEMNVSTLELGDSALYLCASSLGAGGSSGANVLTFGAGSRLTVL.

This clone was observed a handful of times. The rearrangement links TRBV6-5 to TRBJ2-7; D uncertain. CDR3 size: 14 residues. Per the germline V gene, CDR1 is MNHEY and CDR2 is SVGAGI. V was clipped by 2 bases and J by 2 bases, with 10 bases between them. DNA of the CDR3: TGTGCCAGCAGTTACAGTGCGAGAACCTACGAGCAGTACTTC. It translates to CASSYSARTYEQYF.

The V gene is TRBV27, the J gene TRBJ2-7; 7 bases line up with TRBD1. The CDR3 has 14 residues. Germline trimming cut 6 bases from V and 2 bases from J; bases unmatched to any gene: 7. Germline CDR1 is MNHEY and CDR2 is SMNVEV (reference sequence). The CDR3 coding sequence is TGTGCCAGCAGACGAACAGGGGAGACCTACGAGCAGTACTTC. This encodes CASRRTGETYEQYF.

This clone was observed a few times. The CDR3 bases are TGCGCCAGCAGCTTGGGGGAGGGGCGGGGAACTGAAGCTTTCTTT. The encoded protein is CASSLGEGRGTEAFF. The J gene is TRBJ1-1, the V gene TRBV5-1, with a possible D match to TRBD1 (5 bases). The CDR3 is 15 residues long. The ends were cut back, 0 bases at V and 5 bases at J, with 14 bases in the middle. Germline CDR1 SGHRS, CDR2 YFSETQ.

This chain joins TRBV18 and TRBJ2-5, with D possibly matching TRBD2 (7 bases). The DNA matches TRBJ2-7 better at its end, which makes the J call doubtful. Germline CDR1 KGHSH, CDR2 LQKENI. The CDR3 sequence is 16 residues long. CDR3 nucleotide sequence: TGTGCCAGCTCACCACGGGGGCGGGGGAGCTCCTACGAGCAGTACTTC. Translation gives CASSPRGRGSSYEQYF.

The chain couples TRBV6-6 to TRBJ2-2, with D perhaps TRBD1 (6 bases). Germline CDR1 is MNHNY and CDR2 is SVGAGI (reference sequence). V was clipped by 5 bases and J by 8 bases, with 12 bases between them. There are 13 residues in the CDR3. The CDR3 coding sequence is TGTGCCAGCAGTACACAGGGAATGGGGGAGCTGTTTTTT. This codes for CASSTQGMGELFF.

As for this clone: The identical CDR3 is also encoded by other nucleotide sequences in the sample. The chain carries TRBV4-3 and TRBJ2-5; D gene unclear. The CDR3 totals 13 residues. The germline V gene encodes CDR1 LGHNA and CDR2 YSLEER. Trimming removed 4 bases from V and 4 bases from J, with 10 bases in between. The CDR3 loop reads CASSRLLGETQYF. CDR3 coding DNA: TGCGCCAGCAGCCGGCTCCTGGGAGAGACCCAGTACTTC.

For this clone: The junction does not match germline at one end; this may be a read error. The genes are TRBV5-4 and TRBJ2-1, with TRBD2 matching over 15 bases. Germline V lookup: CDR1 SGHNT, CDR2 YYREEE (reference sequence). The CDR3 covers 18 residues. The CDR3 region has the DNA TGTGCCAGCAGCTCCGGACTAGCGGGGGGGATCTCCTACAATGAACAGTTCTTC. Translation: CASSSGLAGGISYNEQFF.

In its sample, this clone was seen once. The chain combines TRBV18 with TRBJ1-1; tentative D call: TRBD1 (5 bases). CDR3 length: 13 amino acids. The V gene lost 2 bases and the J gene lost 3 bases, with 7 bases spanning the gap. Germline-derived CDR1 and CDR2 are KGHSH and LQKENI. CDR3 residues: CASSPDSYTEAFF. The CDR3 nucleotides read TGTGCCAGCTCACCAGACAGTTACACTGAAGCTTTCTTT. The full variable domain, with the rest looked up from reference TRBV18 and TRBJ1-1, is NAGVMQNPRHLVRRRGQEARLRCSPMKGHSHVYWYRQLPEEGLKFMVYLQKENIIDESGMPKERFSAEFPKEGPSILRIQQVVRGDSAAYFCASSPDSYTEAFFGQGTRLTVV.

This chain links TRBV27 with TRBJ2-2; 8 bases are shared with TRBD1. Germline V gene data show CDR1 as MNHEY and CDR2 as SMNVEV (reference sequence). V trimming: 6 bases; J trimming: 6 bases; junction bases outside the gene matches: 9. CDR3 size: 15 residues. This CDR3 is CASSLQGGYAGELFF. The CDR3 bases are TGTGCCAGCAGCTTACAGGGGGGATATGCCGGGGAGCTGTTTTTT.